Presented here are 11 T cell receptor beta chains from one specimen sequenced in a study of T cell responses to AZD1222 COVID-19 vaccine. Sequenced by immunoSEQ multiplex PCR; TCRdb stores in-frame clones only, minus some. The sample holds over 65,000 clones, about 92% seen once. The sequenced sample was peripheral blood, obtained 28 days after the second AZD1222 dose. These receptors were collected from an adult who received the AZD1222 COVID-19 vaccine.

The chain has TRBV28 and TRBJ1-2; 7 bases map to TRBD1. This CDR3 has 16 amino acids. Trimming at V came to 0 bases and at J to 0 bases, leaving 4 bases not matched to a gene. CDR1 is MDHEN and CDR2 is SYDVKM in the germline V gene. The CDR3 spells CASSLWGTEANYGYTF. CDR3 sequence (DNA): TGTGCCAGCAGTTTATGGGGGACAGAAGCTAACTATGGCTACACCTTC.

CDR3 protein: CASSVDRAISYEQYF. The DNA of the CDR3 is TGCGCCAGCAGCGTGGACAGGGCAATATCCTACGAGCAGTACTTC. The chain is built from TRBV5-1 and TRBJ2-7, with 8 bases lining up with TRBD1. Germline values: CDR1 SGHRS, CDR2 YFSETQ. CDR3 size: 15 residues. V trimming: 4 bases; J trimming: 1 base; junction bases outside the gene matches: 7.

The gene calls are TRBV12-3 or TRBV12-4 and TRBJ1-2; D unresolved. V was shortened by 3 bases and J by 4 bases, with 9 bases between the two germline ends. This CDR3 is 13 amino acids long. CDR3 coding DNA: TGTGCCAGCAGTTTCCCCGATACCTATGGCTACACCTTC. Translating gives CASSFPDTYGYTF.

The gene calls are TRBV6-5 and TRBJ1-2; D remains ambiguous. Per the germline V gene, CDR1 is MNHEY and CDR2 is SVGAGI. This CDR3 has 14 residues. Trimming shortened V by 7 bases and J by 5 bases, and 17 bases separated the two germline ends. In nucleotides, the CDR3 is TGTGCCAGCACTGCTCAGTCGCCGGGGTATGGCTACACCTTC. It translates to CASTAQSPGYGYTF.

This rearrangement joins TRBV5-4 to TRBJ1-2, with 11 bases lining up with TRBD1. Germline assignment: CDR1 SGHNT and CDR2 YYREEE (reference sequence). CDR3 length equals 16 residues. V shed 0 bases and J 3 bases; nucleotides not matched to a gene: 4. This CDR3 is CASSLEGQGVYYGYTF. The CDR3 DNA is TGTGCCAGCAGCTTGGAGGGACAGGGGGTATACTATGGCTACACCTTC.

The chain employs TRBV5-8 and TRBJ1-4; D is uncertain. The CDR3 runs to 13 residues. Germline V gene data show CDR1 as SGHTS and CDR2 as YDEGEE. The germline V and J ends were trimmed by 5 bases and 4 bases, with 9 bases remaining between them. The CDR3 sequence: CASRRGGNEKLFF. In DNA form, the CDR3 reads TGTGCCAGCAGACGGGGAGGTAATGAAAAACTGTTTTTT.

This sequence joins TRBV5-1 and TRBJ1-3; no reliable D call. V was trimmed by 4 bases and J by 0 bases, leaving 8 bases between them. Germline V lookup: CDR1 SGHRS, CDR2 YFSETQ. This CDR3 is built from 14 residues. The CDR3 DNA reads as TGCGCCAGCAGCCTGGGTCGCTCTGGAAACACCATATATTTT. Translation: CASSLGRSGNTIYF.

The V call is TRBV9, the J call TRBJ2-5; 10 bases are shared with TRBD1. The V gene end was trimmed by 4 bases and the J gene end by 4 bases; junction bases not matched to a gene: 16. The CDR3 sequence is 18 residues long. Germline CDR1 SGDLS, CDR2 YYNGEE. CDR3 bases: TGTGCCAGCAGCCCAAAGACAGGGGGCTTATTTCGAGGAGAGACCCAGTACTTC. Encoded protein: CASSPKTGGLFRGETQYF.

The rearrangement uses TRBV7-3 and TRBJ2-5; D call uncertain. Germline lookup yields CDR1 SGHTA and CDR2 FQGTGA. The V end was cut by 2 bases, the J end by 4 bases, with 8 bases between. CDR3 size: 13 residues. CDR3 residues: CASSLGPGETQYF. As DNA, the CDR3 is TGTGCCAGCAGCTTAGGACCGGGAGAGACCCAGTACTTC.

The chain joins TRBV6-5 to TRBJ1-2; D may be TRBD1 (6 bases). CDR1 and CDR2 from the germline V gene are MNHEY and SVGAGI. V was pared by 7 bases and J by 4 bases, with 16 bases between. The CDR3 has 14 amino acids. Here the CDR3 DNA reads TGTGCCAGCAACCCCGACAGGTCCAGCTATGGCTACACCTTC. Translated, it gives CASNPDRSSYGYTF.

The chain links TRBV4-1 to TRBJ2-7; 7 bases align to TRBD1. This CDR3 contains 15 residues. Trimming cost V 0 bases and J 3 bases; bases outside gene matches: 5. CDR1 and CDR2 (germline): MGHRA, YSYEKL. CDR3 nucleotides: TGCGCCAGCAGCCAAGATATGGACAGGTACTACGAGCAGTACTTC. Translated: CASSQDMDRYYEQYF.